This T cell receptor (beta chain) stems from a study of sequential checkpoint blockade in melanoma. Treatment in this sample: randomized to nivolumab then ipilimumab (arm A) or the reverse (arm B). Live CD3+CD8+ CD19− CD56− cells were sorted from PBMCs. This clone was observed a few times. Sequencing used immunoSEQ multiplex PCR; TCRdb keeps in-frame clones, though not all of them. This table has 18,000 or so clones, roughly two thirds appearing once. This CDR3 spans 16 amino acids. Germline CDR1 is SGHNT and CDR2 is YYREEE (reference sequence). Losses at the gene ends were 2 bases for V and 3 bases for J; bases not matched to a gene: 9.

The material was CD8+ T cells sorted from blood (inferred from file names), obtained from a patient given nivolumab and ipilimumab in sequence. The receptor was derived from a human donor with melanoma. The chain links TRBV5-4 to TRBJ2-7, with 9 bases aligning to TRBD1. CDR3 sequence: CASSLKPGQGHYEQYF. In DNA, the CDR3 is TGTGCCAGCAGCTTAAAACCGGGACAGGGACACTACGAGCAGTACTTC.